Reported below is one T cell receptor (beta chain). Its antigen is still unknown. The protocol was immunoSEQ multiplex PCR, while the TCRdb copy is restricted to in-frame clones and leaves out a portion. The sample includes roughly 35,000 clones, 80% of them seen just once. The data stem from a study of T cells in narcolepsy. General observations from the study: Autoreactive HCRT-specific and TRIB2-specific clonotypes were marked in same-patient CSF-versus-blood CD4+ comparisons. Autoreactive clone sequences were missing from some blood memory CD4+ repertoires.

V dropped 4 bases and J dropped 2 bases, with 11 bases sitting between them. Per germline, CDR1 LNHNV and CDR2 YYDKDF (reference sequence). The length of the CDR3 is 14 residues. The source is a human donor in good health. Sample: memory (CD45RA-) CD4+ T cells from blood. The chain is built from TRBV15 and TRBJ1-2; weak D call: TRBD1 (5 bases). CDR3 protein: CATSISGTNYGYTF. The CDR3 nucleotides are TGTGCCACCAGCATATCTGGGACCAACTATGGCTACACCTTC.